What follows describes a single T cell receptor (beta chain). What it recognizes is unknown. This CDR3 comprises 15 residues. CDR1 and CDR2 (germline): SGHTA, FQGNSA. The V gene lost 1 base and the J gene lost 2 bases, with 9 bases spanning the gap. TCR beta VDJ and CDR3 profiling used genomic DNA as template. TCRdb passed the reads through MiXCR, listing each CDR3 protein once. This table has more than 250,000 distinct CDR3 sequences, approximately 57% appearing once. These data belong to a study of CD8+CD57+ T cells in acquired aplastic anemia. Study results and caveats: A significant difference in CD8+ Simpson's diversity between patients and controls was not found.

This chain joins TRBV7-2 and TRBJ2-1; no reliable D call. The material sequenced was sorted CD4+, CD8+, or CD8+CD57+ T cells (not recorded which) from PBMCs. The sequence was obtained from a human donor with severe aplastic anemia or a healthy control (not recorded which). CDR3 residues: CASSLGSAAYNEQFF. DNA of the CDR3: TGTGCCAGCAGCTTAGGGAGTGCGGCCTACAATGAGCAGTTCTTC.